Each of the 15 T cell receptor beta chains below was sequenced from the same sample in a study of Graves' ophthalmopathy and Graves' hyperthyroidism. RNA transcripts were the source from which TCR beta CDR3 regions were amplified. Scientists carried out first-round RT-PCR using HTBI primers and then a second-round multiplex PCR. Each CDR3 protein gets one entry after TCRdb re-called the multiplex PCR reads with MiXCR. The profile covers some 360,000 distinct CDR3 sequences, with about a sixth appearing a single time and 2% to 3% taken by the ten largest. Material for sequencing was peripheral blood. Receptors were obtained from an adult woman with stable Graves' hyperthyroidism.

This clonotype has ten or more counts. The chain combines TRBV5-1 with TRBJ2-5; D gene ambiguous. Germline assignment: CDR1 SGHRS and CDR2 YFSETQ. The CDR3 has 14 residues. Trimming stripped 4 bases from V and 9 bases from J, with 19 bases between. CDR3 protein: CASSPERSLGPQYF. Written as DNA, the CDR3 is TGCGCCAGCAGCCCGGAACGGTCCCTCGGGCCCCAGTACTTC.

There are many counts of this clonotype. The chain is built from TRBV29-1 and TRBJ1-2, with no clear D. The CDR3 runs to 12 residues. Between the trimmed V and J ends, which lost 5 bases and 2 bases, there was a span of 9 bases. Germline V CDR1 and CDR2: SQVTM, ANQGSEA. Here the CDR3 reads CSVSRGNYGYTF. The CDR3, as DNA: TGCAGCGTTAGTAGAGGGAACTATGGCTACACCTTC.

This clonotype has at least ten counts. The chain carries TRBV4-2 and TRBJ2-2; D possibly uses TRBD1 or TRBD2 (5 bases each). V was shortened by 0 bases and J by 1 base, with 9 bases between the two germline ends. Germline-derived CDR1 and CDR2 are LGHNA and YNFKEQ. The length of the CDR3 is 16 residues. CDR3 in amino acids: CASSQEGRENTGELFF. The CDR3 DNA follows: TGTGCCAGCAGCCAAGAGGGACGGGAGAACACCGGGGAGCTGTTTTTT.

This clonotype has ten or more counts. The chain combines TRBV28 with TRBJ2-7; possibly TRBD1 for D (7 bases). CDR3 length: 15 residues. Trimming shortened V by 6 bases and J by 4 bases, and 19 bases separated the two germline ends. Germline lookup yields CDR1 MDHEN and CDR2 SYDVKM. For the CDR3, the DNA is TGTGCCAGCAGGGGTCCCAACAGGGGACTTTACGAGCAGTACTTC. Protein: CASRGPNRGLYEQYF.

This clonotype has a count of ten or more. CDR3 residues: CASSGRQGRETQYF. DNA of the CDR3: TGTGCCAGCAGCGGCCGACAGGGAAGAGAGACCCAGTACTTC. The chain uses TRBV7-2 and TRBJ2-5; 7 nucleotides match TRBD1. Germline V gene lookup returns CDR1 SGHTA and CDR2 FQGNSA. J gave up 4 bases and V 5 bases, and 7 bases lay outside the gene matches. The CDR3 is made up of 14 amino acids.

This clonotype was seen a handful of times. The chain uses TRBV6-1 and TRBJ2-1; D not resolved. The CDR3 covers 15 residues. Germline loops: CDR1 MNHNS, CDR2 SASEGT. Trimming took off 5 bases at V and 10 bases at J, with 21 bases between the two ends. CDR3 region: CASSPLSSRGEEQFF. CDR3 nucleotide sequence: TGTGCCAGCAGTCCGTTAAGCTCCCGAGGTGAGGAGCAGTTCTTC.

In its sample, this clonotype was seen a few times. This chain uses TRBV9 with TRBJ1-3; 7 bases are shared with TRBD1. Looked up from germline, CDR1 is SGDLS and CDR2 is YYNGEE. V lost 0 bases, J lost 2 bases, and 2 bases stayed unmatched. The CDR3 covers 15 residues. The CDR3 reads CASSVGRGTGNTIYF. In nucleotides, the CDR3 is TGTGCCAGCAGCGTAGGCAGGGGGACTGGAAACACCATATATTTT.

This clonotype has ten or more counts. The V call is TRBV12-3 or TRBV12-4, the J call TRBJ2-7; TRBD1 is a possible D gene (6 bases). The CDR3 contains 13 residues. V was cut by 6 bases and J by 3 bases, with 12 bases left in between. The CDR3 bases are TGTGCCAGCAGCCTAAGACAGGACTACGAGCAGTACTTC. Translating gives CASSLRQDYEQYF.

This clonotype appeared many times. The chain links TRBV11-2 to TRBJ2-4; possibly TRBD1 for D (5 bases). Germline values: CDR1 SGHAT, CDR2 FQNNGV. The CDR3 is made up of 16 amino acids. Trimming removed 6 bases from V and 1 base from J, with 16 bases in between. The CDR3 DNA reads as TGTGCCAGCAGTCGTCGCCAGGGTGGTGCCAAAAACATTCAGTACTTC. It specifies CASSRRQGGAKNIQYF. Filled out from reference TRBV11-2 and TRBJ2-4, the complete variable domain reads EAGVAQSPRYKIIEKRQSVAFWCNPISGHATLYWYQQILGQGPKLLIQFQNNGVVDDSQLPKDRFSAERLKGVDSTLKIQPAKLEDSAVYLCASSRRQGGAKNIQYFGAGTRLSVL.

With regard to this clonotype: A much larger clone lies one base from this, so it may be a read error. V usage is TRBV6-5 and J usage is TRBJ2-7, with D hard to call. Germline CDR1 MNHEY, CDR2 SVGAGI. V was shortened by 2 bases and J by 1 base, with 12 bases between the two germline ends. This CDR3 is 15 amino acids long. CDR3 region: CASSYGARYSYEQYF. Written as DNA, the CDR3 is TGTGCCAGCAGTTACGGCGCCAGATATTCCTACGAGCAGTACTTC.

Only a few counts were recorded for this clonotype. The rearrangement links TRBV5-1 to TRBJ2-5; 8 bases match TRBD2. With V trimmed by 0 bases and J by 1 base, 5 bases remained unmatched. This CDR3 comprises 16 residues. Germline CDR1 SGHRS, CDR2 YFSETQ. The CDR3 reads CASSLEASGSQETQYF. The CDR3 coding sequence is TGCGCCAGCAGCTTGGAGGCTAGCGGGTCCCAAGAGACCCAGTACTTC.

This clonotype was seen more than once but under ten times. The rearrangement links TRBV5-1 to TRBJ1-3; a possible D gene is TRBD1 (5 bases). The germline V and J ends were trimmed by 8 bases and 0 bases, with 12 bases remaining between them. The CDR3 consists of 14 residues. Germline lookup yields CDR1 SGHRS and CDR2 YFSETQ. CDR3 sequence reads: CASHPGDSGNTIYF. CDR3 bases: TGCGCCAGTCATCCGGGGGACTCTGGAAACACCATATATTTT.

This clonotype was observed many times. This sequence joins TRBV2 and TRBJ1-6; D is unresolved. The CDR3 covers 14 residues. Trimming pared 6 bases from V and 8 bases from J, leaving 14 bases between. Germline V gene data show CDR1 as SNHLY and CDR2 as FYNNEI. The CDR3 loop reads CASSLRELDSPLHF. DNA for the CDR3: TGTGCCAGCAGCTTACGGGAATTGGATTCACCCCTCCACTTT. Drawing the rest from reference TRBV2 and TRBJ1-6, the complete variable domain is EPEVTQTPSHQVTQMGQEVILRCVPISNHLYFYWYRQILGQKVEFLVSFYNNEISEKSEIFDDQFSVERPDGSNFTLKIRSTKLEDSAMYFCASSLRELDSPLHFGNGTRLTVT.

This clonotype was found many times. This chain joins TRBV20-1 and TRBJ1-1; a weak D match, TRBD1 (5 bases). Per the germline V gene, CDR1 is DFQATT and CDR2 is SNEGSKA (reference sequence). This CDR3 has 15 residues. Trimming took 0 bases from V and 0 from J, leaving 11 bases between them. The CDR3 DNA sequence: TGCAGTGCTAGAGATCCAGGGCCAATGAACACTGAAGCTTTCTTT. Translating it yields CSARDPGPMNTEAFF.

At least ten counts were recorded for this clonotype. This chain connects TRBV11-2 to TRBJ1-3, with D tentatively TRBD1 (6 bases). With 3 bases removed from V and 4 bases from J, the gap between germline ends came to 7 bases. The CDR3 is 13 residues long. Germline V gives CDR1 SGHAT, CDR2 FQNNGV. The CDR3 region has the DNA TGTGCCAGCAGCTTCAGGGGAGGAAACACCATATATTTT. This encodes CASSFRGGNTIYF.